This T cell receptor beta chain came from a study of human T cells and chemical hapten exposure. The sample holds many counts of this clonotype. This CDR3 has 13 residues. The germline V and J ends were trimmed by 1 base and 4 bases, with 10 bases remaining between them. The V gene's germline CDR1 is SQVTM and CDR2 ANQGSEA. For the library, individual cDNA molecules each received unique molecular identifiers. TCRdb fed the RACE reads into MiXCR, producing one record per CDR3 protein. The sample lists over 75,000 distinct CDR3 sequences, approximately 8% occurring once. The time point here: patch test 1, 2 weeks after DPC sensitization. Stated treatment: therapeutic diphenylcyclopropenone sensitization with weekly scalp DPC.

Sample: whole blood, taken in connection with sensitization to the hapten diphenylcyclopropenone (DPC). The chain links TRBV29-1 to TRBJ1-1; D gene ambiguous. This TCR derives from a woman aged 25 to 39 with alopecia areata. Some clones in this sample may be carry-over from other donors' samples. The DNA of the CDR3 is TGCAGCGTTGAAGGGGAGTTGGGCACTGAAGCTTTCTTT. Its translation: CSVEGELGTEAFF.